In its sample, the clone carrying this T cell receptor (beta chain) was seen many times. The data are from a study of T cells in Graves' hyperthyroidism and ophthalmopathy. Clinical symptoms, serum thyroxine, TRAb, thyroid ultrasound and orbital computed tomography informed diagnoses. Amplified TCR beta CDR3 regions came from RNA transcripts. A set of HTBI primers served as the primers for a first-round RT-PCR of the TCR CDR3. TCRdb re-analysed the multiplex PCR reads in MiXCR, keeping a single row per CDR3 protein. The table lists nearly 110,000 distinct CDR3 sequences, roughly 15% of them singletons, with around two fifths in the top ten. V was cut by 3 bases and J by 0 bases, with 6 bases left in between. CDR1 is LGHDT, CDR2 YNNKEL, per germline (reference sequence). This CDR3 spans 14 amino acids.

This sequence joins TRBV3-1 and TRBJ1-3; D remains ambiguous. The specimen was blood. The sequence came from a woman between 50 and 59 years old with Graves' hyperthyroidism. CDR3 protein: CASSQLSSGNTIYF. The CDR3 DNA sequence: TGTGCCAGCAGCCAGTTATCCTCTGGAAACACCATATATTTT. Complete variable domain (other parts from reference TRBV3-1 and TRBJ1-3): DTAVSQTPKYLVTQMGNDKSIKCEQNLGHDTMYWYKQDSKKFLKIMFSYNNKELIINETVPNRFSPKSPDKAHLNLHINSLELGDSAVYFCASSQLSSGNTIYFGEGSWLTVV.